What follows describes a single T cell receptor beta chain. This clone was recorded only once. This receptor's antigen is unknown. Per-base quality was not reported, and no clone a single base away is much larger than it. This entry belongs to a study of blood T cell repertoires in COVID-19 (TCRdb year 2020). At the level of the whole study: Samples covering the acute and convalescent phases of COVID-19 were provided by collaborators in the United States, Italy and Spain. Samples came from the ongoing ImmuneRACE study (first 160 participants) plus 1,254 subjects from 6 global collaborators. The repertoires were released in a freely available public database intended as a resource for research on the immune response to SARS-CoV-2. Deeply sampled blood TCRbeta repertoires from subjects exposed to, actively infected with, or recovered from COVID-19 were included in the dataset. Nearly every sample came with metadata listing a de-identified subject ID, COVID-19 status, age in years and sex. The prospective study material was composed of cDNA or gDNA derived from T cells, B-cell-depleted T cells, or PBMCs. Where HLA class I and class II types were available, the types were taken from metadata supplied by the sample provider, not from assay-based typing.

The immunoSEQ Assay, a bias-controlled multiplex PCR, was used to amplify TCRbeta CDR3 regions from genomic DNA. For the original study's pipeline: The number of nucleated cells in each sample was estimated by amplification of reference gene primers within the assay. To quantify the absolute abundance of each unique TCRbeta CDR3 rearrangement, sequence reads were collapsed and filtered. Productive Simpson clonality was computed per sample as the square root of Simpson's diversity index over productive rearrangements. Here the immuneACCESS table is served through TCRdb, limited to in-frame sequences with V and J called. Missing clones are a known gap in these copies; in checked studies unresolved V genes cover under half, and the rest lacks a known reason. V, J and clone size derive from that table, while D and trimming were established from the DNA sequence. The sample table records around 300,000 clones; about 90% of these occur just once. The ten largest make up about 5% of the sample.

Trimmed from V: 6 bases; trimmed from J: 5 bases; junction bases lacking a gene match: 10. CDR1 MNHEY and CDR2 SMNVEV were looked up in the germline V gene (reference sequence). From cysteine to phenylalanine, the CDR3 is 16 amino acids long. Solely the CDR3 DNA is kept, with 48 bases framed from the first base. In the prospective study, participants were roughly 18 to 95 years old, resided in about two dozen geographic areas of the United States, and were enrolled through a virtual design. Cohort assignment in the prospective study relied on participant-reported clinical history from a screening survey and a study questionnaire. Recovered participants in ImmuneRACE Cohort 3 were defined as having two consecutive negative NP/OP PCR tests, clearance from a healthcare professional, or resolution of symptoms. In the prospective study, mobile phlebotomists collected whole blood, serum and a nasopharyngeal or oropharyngeal swab from each participant. Over a roughly 2-month period, participants in the prospective study had the option of providing additional blood draws and questionnaires. Before DNA extraction, prospective study blood samples were shipped either frozen or at room temperature.

Results and caveats for the whole study, not just this receptor: How much clinical and demographic metadata was included differed by source and by participant, and the metadata was provided uncurated.

Sequenced input: PBMCs or T cells enriched from blood (not recorded which). This sequence was found in a man aged 25-45 years who had recovered from COVID-19. The V and J segments used are TRBV27 and TRBJ2-1; 10 central bases correspond to TRBD1. The nucleotides are TGTGCCAGCAGCTACCCGGGACAGGGGAGTCACAATGAGCAGTTCTTC. Its translation reads: CASSYPGQGSHNEQFF.